This T cell receptor beta chain is from a study of OX40 agonist ivuxolimab in advanced cancers. Study observations and caveats: Individuals who were partial responders at 0.1-3.0 mg/kg had clonal expansion that ranked among the lowest.

Sequenced by immunoSEQ multiplex PCR; TCRdb stores in-frame clones only, minus some. The sample lists about 78,000 clones; roughly 92% were seen once. V lost 7 bases to trimming and J lost 11 bases, with 18 bases between them. The CDR3 is 12 amino acids. Germline CDR1 is SGHRS and CDR2 is YFSETQ. As for this clone: What it recognizes is unknown.

The source is an adult with an advanced solid tumor such as melanoma, head and neck, liver or kidney cancer. The sequencing here drew on CD4+ or CD8+ T cells sorted from blood, taken in a trial of the OX40 agonist ivuxolimab. The genes are TRBV5-1 and TRBJ1-1; no clear D gene. The CDR3 sequence is CASGRDRLKAFF. The CDR3 DNA reads TGCGCCAGCGGGCGAGACCGCTTGAAGGCTTTCTTT. Based on the CDR3 plus reference TRBV5-1 and TRBJ1-1, the full variable domain is KAGVTQTPRYLIKTRGQQVTLSCSPISGHRSVSWYQQTPGQGLQFLFEYFSETQRNKGNFPGRFSGRQFSNSRSEMNVSTLELGDSALYLCASGRDRLKAFFGQGTRLTVV.